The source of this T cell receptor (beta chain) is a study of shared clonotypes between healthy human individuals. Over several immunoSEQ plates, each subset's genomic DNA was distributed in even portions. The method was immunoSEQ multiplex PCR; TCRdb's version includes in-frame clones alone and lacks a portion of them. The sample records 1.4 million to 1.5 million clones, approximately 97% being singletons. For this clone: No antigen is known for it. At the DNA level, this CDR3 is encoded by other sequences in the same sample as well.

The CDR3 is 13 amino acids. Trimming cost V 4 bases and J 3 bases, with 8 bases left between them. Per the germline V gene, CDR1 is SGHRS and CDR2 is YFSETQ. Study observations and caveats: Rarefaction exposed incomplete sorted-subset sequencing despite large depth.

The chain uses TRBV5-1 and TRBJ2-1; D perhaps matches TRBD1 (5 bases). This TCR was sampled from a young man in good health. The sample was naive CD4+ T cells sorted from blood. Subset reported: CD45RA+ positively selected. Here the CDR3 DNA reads TGCGCCAGCAGCCTGGACAACTACAATGAGCAGTTCTTC. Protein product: CASSLDNYNEQFF.